This entry lists 12 T cell receptor beta chains sequenced from one sample in a study of cytomegalovirus exposure and HLA in healthy donors. Vbeta (60) and Jbeta (13) primers were used in the PCR. Assay: immunoSEQ multiplex PCR; the TCRdb copy retains only in-frame clones and omits some. The table includes approximately 150,000 clones, roughly 80% detected once. Input material: PBMCs. Every receptor here comes from a human donor in good health.

This clone was recorded only once. The rearrangement joins TRBV19 to TRBJ1-2, with 7 positions matching TRBD1. The junction had 5 bases not matched to a gene; V was cut back by 3 bases and J by 1 base. The germline V gene encodes CDR1 LNHDA and CDR2 SQIVND (reference sequence). The CDR3 length is 15 residues. CDR3 DNA: TGTGCCAGTAGTATTCATCGGGACAGTAACTATGGCTACACCTTC. Protein sequence: CASSIHRDSNYGYTF. The whole variable domain, remainder taken from reference TRBV19 and TRBJ1-2, is DGGITQSPKYLFRKEGQNVTLSCEQNLNHDAMYWYRQDPGQGLRLIYYSQIVNDFQKGDIAEGYSVSREKKESFPLTVTSAQKNPTAFYLCASSIHRDSNYGYTFGSGTRLTVV.

This chain joins TRBV5-6 and TRBJ2-3; D is unclear. The CDR3 covers 18 residues. Looked up from germline, CDR1 is SGHDT and CDR2 is YYEEEE. The germline V and J ends were trimmed by 1 base and 0 bases, with 18 bases remaining between them. CDR3 protein: CASSLPPFLGRSTDTQYF. Written as DNA, the CDR3 is TGTGCCAGCAGCTTGCCCCCATTTCTAGGTAGGAGCACAGATACGCAGTATTTT.

This clone was seen a handful of times. The chain links TRBV13 to TRBJ2-7, with 9 bases lining up with TRBD1. The CDR3 consists of 14 residues. After removal of 10 bases from V and 0 bases from J, the junction contained 7 bases not matched to a gene. Germline assignment: CDR1 PRHDT and CDR2 FYEKMQ (reference sequence). This CDR3 is CATRDRGSSYEQYF. The CDR3 DNA follows: TGTGCCACCAGAGACAGGGGGTCCTCCTACGAGCAGTACTTC.

V is TRBV2 and J is TRBJ1-5; 10 positions agree with TRBD1. Germline CDR1 reads SNHLY; CDR2 reads FYNNEI. J gave up 6 bases and V 5 bases, and 7 bases lay outside the gene matches. CDR3 size: 15 residues. The CDR3 reads CASSWDRGEVQPQHF. For the CDR3, the DNA is TGTGCCAGCAGTTGGGACAGGGGTGAGGTTCAGCCCCAGCATTTT.

This clone was seen a few times. The chain combines TRBV2 with TRBJ1-6, with D maybe TRBD1 (6 bases). V lost 7 bases, J lost 3 bases, and 10 bases lay in between. Germline V gene lookup returns CDR1 SNHLY and CDR2 FYNNEI. The CDR3 consists of 14 residues. The CDR3 DNA follows: TGTGCCAGCAACAGGGCCAACTATAATTCACCCCTCCACTTT. It yields the protein CASNRANYNSPLHF.

This chain uses TRBV4-2 with TRBJ1-5, with a weak D call TRBD1 (5 bases). The germline gives CDR1 LGHNA, CDR2 YNFKEQ. The CDR3 spans 16 residues. Trimming cost V 4 bases and J 1 base, with 14 bases left between them. In DNA form, the CDR3 reads TGTGCCAGCAGCCCCCTGGGGACTGGGAGCAATCAGCCCCAGCATTTT. This gives the protein CASSPLGTGSNQPQHF.

The chain employs TRBV4-1 and TRBJ2-7; TRBD1 aligns across 8 bases. J gave up 4 bases and V 3 bases, and 11 bases lay outside the gene matches. CDR3 length equals 16 residues. In germline, CDR1 is MGHRA, CDR2 YSYEKL. CDR3 region: CASSQSGGQGVYEQYF. CDR3 DNA sequence: TGCGCCAGCAGCCAGAGTGGAGGACAGGGTGTTTACGAGCAGTACTTC.

Only a few counts were recorded for this clone. This sequence joins TRBV18 and TRBJ2-1; 10 bases agree with TRBD2. CDR3 length: 15 residues. Germline-derived CDR1 and CDR2 are KGHSH and LQKENI. V trimming: 1 base; J trimming: 5 bases; junction bases outside the gene matches: 2. CDR3 in amino acids: CASSPQRGGNNEQFF. The CDR3 DNA reads TGTGCCAGCTCACCACAGCGGGGGGGCAACAATGAGCAGTTCTTC.

The V and J genes are TRBV5-6 and TRBJ2-7; 10 bases match TRBD1. This CDR3 has 15 residues. Losses at the gene ends were 1 base for V and 2 bases for J; bases not matched to a gene: 3. Germline V gene sequence: CDR1 SGHDT, CDR2 YYEEEE. The DNA of the CDR3 is TGTGCCAGCAGCTTGATTGGACAGGGGGCCTACGAGCAGTACTTC. It specifies CASSLIGQGAYEQYF.

The table lists this clone with a count of one. The V gene is TRBV5-1, the J gene TRBJ1-4, with 10 bases identical to TRBD1. This CDR3 has 14 amino acids. The junction had 4 bases not matched to a gene; V was cut back by 4 bases and J by 7 bases. The germline gives CDR1 SGHRS, CDR2 YFSETQ. CDR3 sequence reads: CASSLGQGGEKLFF. CDR3 sequence (DNA): TGCGCCAGCAGCCTTGGACAGGGGGGTGAAAAACTGTTTTTT.

V gene TRBV29-1 combines with J gene TRBJ2-7; tentative D call: TRBD1 (6 bases). Germline V gene lookup returns CDR1 SQVTM and CDR2 ANQGSEA. Trimming shortened V by 6 bases and J by 7 bases, and 22 bases separated the two germline ends. The CDR3 has 14 amino acids. This CDR3 reads CSVGSGDALGEQYF. The CDR3 region has the DNA TGCAGCGTCGGTTCAGGGGACGCCCTTGGGGAGCAGTACTTC.

The chain joins TRBV7-8 to TRBJ1-5; TRBD1 matches 9 bases. With 0 bases clipped from V and 4 bases from J, the junction kept 1 base outside the gene matches. From germline, CDR1 is SGHVS and CDR2 FQNEAQ. There are 15 residues in the CDR3. DNA for the CDR3: TGTGCCAGCAGCTTAGCGGGGACAGGGAATCAGCCCCAGCATTTT. Its translation: CASSLAGTGNQPQHF.